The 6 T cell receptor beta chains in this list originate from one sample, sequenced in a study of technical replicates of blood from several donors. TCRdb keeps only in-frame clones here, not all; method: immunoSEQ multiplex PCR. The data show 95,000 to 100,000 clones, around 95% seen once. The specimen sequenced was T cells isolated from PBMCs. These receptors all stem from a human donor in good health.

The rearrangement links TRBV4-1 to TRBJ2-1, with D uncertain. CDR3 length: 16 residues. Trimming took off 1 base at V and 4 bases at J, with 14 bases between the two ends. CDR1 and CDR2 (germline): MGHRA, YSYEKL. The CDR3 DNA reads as TGCGCCAGCAGCCAAGTTCCAGCGCCACATTACAATGAGCAGTTCTTC. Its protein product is CASSQVPAPHYNEQFF.

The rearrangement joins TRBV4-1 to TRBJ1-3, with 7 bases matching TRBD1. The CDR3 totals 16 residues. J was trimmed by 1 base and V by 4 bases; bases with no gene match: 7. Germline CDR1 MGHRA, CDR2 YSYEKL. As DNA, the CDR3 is TGCGCCAGCAGCCTAGGGGGCGGAGGATCTGGAAACACCATATATTTT. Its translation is CASSLGGGGSGNTIYF.

The CDR3 DNA sequence: TGCGCCAGCAGGGGCGAAGGCGGGGAGCTGTTTTTT. As protein: CASRGEGGELFF. The V call is TRBV5-1, the J call TRBJ2-2; D not certain. Germline loops: CDR1 SGHRS, CDR2 YFSETQ. Trimming took 5 bases from V and 7 from J, leaving 9 bases between them. CDR3 length: 12 residues. Full variable domain (rest looked up from reference TRBV5-1 and TRBJ2-2): KAGVTQTPRYLIKTRGQQVTLSCSPISGHRSVSWYQQTPGQGLQFLFEYFSETQRNKGNFPGRFSGRQFSNSRSEMNVSTLELGDSALYLCASRGEGGELFFGEGSRLTVL.

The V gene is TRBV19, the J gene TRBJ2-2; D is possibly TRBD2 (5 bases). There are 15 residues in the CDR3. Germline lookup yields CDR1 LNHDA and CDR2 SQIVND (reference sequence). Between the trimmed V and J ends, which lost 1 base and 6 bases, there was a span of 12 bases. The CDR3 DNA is TGTGCCAGTAGTATAGGTACGGGGAGCTCCGGGGAGCTGTTTTTT. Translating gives CASSIGTGSSGELFF. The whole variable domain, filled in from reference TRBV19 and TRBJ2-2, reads DGGITQSPKYLFRKEGQNVTLSCEQNLNHDAMYWYRQDPGQGLRLIYYSQIVNDFQKGDIAEGYSVSREKKESFPLTVTSAQKNPTAFYLCASSIGTGSSGELFFGEGSRLTVL.

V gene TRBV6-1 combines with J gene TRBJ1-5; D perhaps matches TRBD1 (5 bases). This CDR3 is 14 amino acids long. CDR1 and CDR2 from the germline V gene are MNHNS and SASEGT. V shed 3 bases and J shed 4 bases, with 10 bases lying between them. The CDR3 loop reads CASSDQGPNQPQHF. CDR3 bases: TGTGCCAGCAGTGATCAGGGCCCAAATCAGCCCCAGCATTTT.

In DNA, the CDR3 is TGTGCCAGCAGTTTCCGCCCGACAGACACTGAAGCTTTCTTT. Translated, it gives CASSFRPTDTEAFF. V gene TRBV28 combines with J gene TRBJ1-1; D possibly corresponds to TRBD1 (5 bases). Germline V gene lookup returns CDR1 MDHEN and CDR2 SYDVKM. Between the trimmed V and J ends, which lost 3 bases and 3 bases, there was a span of 11 bases. This CDR3 has 14 residues.